Listed below are T cell receptor beta chains from one sample, sequenced in a study of Graves' ophthalmopathy and Graves' hyperthyroidism. TCRdb used MiXCR to reprocess the multiplex PCR reads, holding one entry per CDR3 protein. The table includes about 400,000 distinct CDR3 sequences, 15% detected once. Sequenced material: peripheral blood. These receptors all come from a woman younger than 35 with stable Graves' hyperthyroidism. Both conserved end residues are part of each CDR3. D genes are given only for firm matches. Part of the rows lack a size; the others show once, few, many or a class for expanded clones.

size,J,D,V,DNA,CDR3
many,TRBJ2-4,TRBD1,TRBV11-2,TGTGCCACAAGACCACAGGGGGCGCGGGAAAACATTCAGTACTTC,CATRPQGARENIQYF
many,TRBJ1-3,.,TRBV7-6,TGTGCCAGCAGTTTGACAGCGGATGATTCTGGAAACACCATATATTTT,CASSLTADDSGNTIYF
few,TRBJ1-4,.,TRBV28,TGTGCCAGCAGTCCAACCGTCTCCTCCGCGGGGAATGAAAAACTGTTTTTT,CASSPTVSSAGNEKLFF
few,TRBJ2-2,.,TRBV29-1,TGCAGCGTGATTAAATACTCGAACACCGGGGAGCTGTTTTTT,CSVIKYSNTGELFF
many,TRBJ2-7,.,TRBV6-2/TRBV6-3,TGTGCCAGCAGGGCGACGGGGCAGAGCTCCTACGAGCAGTACTTC,CASRATGQSSYEQYF
many,TRBJ1-1,.,TRBV7-2,TGTGCCAGCAGCTTACTGACAGAGAACACTGAAGCTTTCTTT,CASSLLTENTEAFF
many,TRBJ1-2,.,TRBV9,TGTGCCAGCAGCGTTAAAACGGTTAACTATGGCTACACCTTC,CASSVKTVNYGYTF
many,TRBJ2-7,.,TRBV12-3/TRBV12-4,TGTGCCAGCAGTTCAATCGGGGTCGAGCAGTACTTC,CASSSIGVEQYF
.,TRBJ2-7,TRBD1,TRBV7-3,TGTGCCAGCGGCCTGGACAGGGTCAGCTCCTACGAGCAGTACTTC,CASGLDRVSSYEQYF
few,TRBJ1-2,.,TRBV5-1,TGCGCCAGCAGCTCCGACAGTCCTAACTATGGCTACACCTTC,CASSSDSPNYGYTF
many,TRBJ2-5,.,TRBV12-3/TRBV12-4,TGTGCCAGCAGTTTGGGGAAAGCGGAGACCCAGTACTTC,CASSLGKAETQYF
few,TRBJ2-2,TRBD2,TRBV6-2/TRBV6-3,TGTGCCAGCAGTTACACTAGCGGGAGCACCGGGGAGCTGTTTTTT,CASSYTSGSTGELFF
many,TRBJ1-2,.,TRBV18,TGTGCCAGCTCACCAGAAGAAGGCTATGGCTACACCTTC,CASSPEEGYGYTF
few,TRBJ2-7,TRBD1,TRBV19,TGTGCCAGTAGTATAAGGGCGGGACAGGGGATACACGAGCAGTACTTC,CASSIRAGQGIHEQYF
.,TRBJ1-5,.,TRBV11-2,TGTGCCAGCAGCTTAGGGTTAGTTGGGTCTCGAAGGGGCAATCAGCCCCAGCATTTT,CASSLGLVGSRRGNQPQHF
many,TRBJ1-1,TRBD1,TRBV20-1,TGCAGTGCTAGAAACGACAGGGGGATTATTACTGAAGCTTTCTTT,CSARNDRGIITEAFF
many,TRBJ2-2,.,TRBV28,TGTGCCAGCAGCCGCGGCGGGAACACCGGGGAGCTGTTTTTT,CASSRGGNTGELFF
few,TRBJ2-5,TRBD2,TRBV11-3,TGTGCCAGCAGCTCAAAACTAGCGGGGGGGAAAGAGACCCAGTACTTC,CASSSKLAGGKETQYF
few,TRBJ1-1,.,TRBV18,TGTGCCAGCTCACCCATTTATCTCATGAACACTGAAGCTTTCTTT,CASSPIYLMNTEAFF
many,TRBJ2-2,TRBD1,TRBV6-2/TRBV6-3,TGTGCCAGCATGGGGAGCAGGGGGCGCCCCGGGGAGCTGTTTTTT,CASMGSRGRPGELFF
many,TRBJ2-2,.,TRBV6-5,TGTGCCAGCAAGGACCTGGCCACCGGGGAGCTGTTTTTT,CASKDLATGELFF
many,TRBJ1-1,.,TRBV6-5,TGTGCCAGCAGTTACACCCCGGGGTCCACTGAAGCTTTCTTT,CASSYTPGSTEAFF
many,TRBJ2-5,.,TRBV12-3/TRBV12-4,TGTGCCAGCAGTTTAGAGGCTCTTTCAGAGACCCAGTACTTC,CASSLEALSETQYF
many,TRBJ2-2,.,TRBV2,TGTGCCAGCAGGGATACAAAAGACGGGGAGCTGTTTTTT,CASRDTKDGELFF
many,TRBJ2-7,.,TRBV12-3/TRBV12-4,TGTGCCAGCAGCACCCGTCTTGGACCTTCCTACGAGCAGTACTTC,CASSTRLGPSYEQYF
.,TRBJ2-7,TRBD2,TRBV15,TGTGCCACCAGCAGAGTTAGAGAACATCTAGCGGGAAGGTACGAGCAGTACTTC,CATSRVREHLAGRYEQYF
.,TRBJ1-1,.,TRBV2,TGTGCCAGCAATCCCAGGAGGGAAACTGAAGCTTTCTTT,CASNPRRETEAFF
many,TRBJ1-5,TRBD1,TRBV9,TGTGCCAGCAGCCCCGCAGGGGGCGATCAGCCCCAGCATTTT,CASSPAGGDQPQHF
many,TRBJ1-1,TRBD1,TRBV11-3,TGTGCCAGCAGCCGAGGGACAGGGGAGATCACTGAAGCTTTCTTT,CASSRGTGEITEAFF
many,TRBJ1-1,.,TRBV7-9,TGTGCCAGCAGCTTAGTTGGCCCTGAAGCTTTCTTT,CASSLVGPEAFF
few,TRBJ2-5,TRBD2,TRBV24-1,TGTGCCACCAGCGGAGGAAAGCTTAGCGGGGTTTTTGAGACCCAGTACTTC,CATSGGKLSGVFETQYF
many,TRBJ2-7,.,TRBV2,TGTGCCAGCAGTCCCGTGATCAGCTCCTACGAGCAGTACTTC,CASSPVISSYEQYF
.,TRBJ1-3,.,TRBV18,TGTGCCAGCTCTCGAAGAGGGGAATCTGGAAACACCATATATTTT,CASSRRGESGNTIYF
many,TRBJ2-7,TRBD2,TRBV11-2,TGTGCCAGCAGCCCAAGGGGACTAGCGGGGAAATACGAGCAGTACTTC,CASSPRGLAGKYEQYF
many,TRBJ1-3,.,TRBV6-2/TRBV6-3,TGTGCCAGCAGCTACGCGGTCTCTGGAAACACCATATATTTT,CASSYAVSGNTIYF
.,TRBJ2-2,.,TRBV6-1,TGTGCCAGCAGTCGGGACGATTCGAACACCGGGGAGCTGTTTTTT,CASSRDDSNTGELFF
many,TRBJ2-5,TRBD2,TRBV12-3/TRBV12-4,TGTGCCAGCAGCCTAGCGGGGCGAGAGACCCAGTACTTC,CASSLAGRETQYF
.,TRBJ1-1,.,TRBV19,TGTGCCAGTAGTATCACCCTTTGGGGGAGCGGGAACACTGAAGCTTTCTTT,CASSITLWGSGNTEAFF
.,TRBJ1-6,TRBD1,TRBV12-3/TRBV12-4,TGTGCCAGCAGCCAAGGACAGGGTAGATATTCACCCCTCCACTTT,CASSQGQGRYSPLHF
many,TRBJ1-1,.,TRBV20-1,TGCAGTGCTAGACAGGGAGGGTTGGAAACTGAAGCTTTCTTT,CSARQGGLETEAFF
many,TRBJ2-2,TRBD1,TRBV10-3,TGTGCCATCATCGGGACAGAGGACACCGGGGAGCTGTTTTTT,CAIIGTEDTGELFF
.,TRBJ1-2,TRBD1,TRBV6-5,TGTGCCAGCAGTTTAACAGGGGGCAAAGGCTACACCTTC,CASSLTGGKGYTF
many,TRBJ2-7,.,TRBV19,TGTGCCAGTAGTATAGGGGTACAGCAGTACTTC,CASSIGVQQYF
.,TRBJ1-6,.,TRBV5-1,TGCGCCAGCAGCCCGACAGGCAACAGTGGGTCACCCCTCCACTTT,CASSPTGNSGSPLHF
.,TRBJ1-1,.,TRBV3-1,TGTGCCAGCAGCCGTAGCCGCATCTTGAACACTGAAGCTTTCTTT,CASSRSRILNTEAFF
few,TRBJ2-7,TRBD2,TRBV10-3,TGTGCCATCGGGGGGGGGTTCGAGCAGTACTTC,CAIGGGFEQYF
.,TRBJ2-7,.,TRBV28,TGTGCCAGCAGTACCTTGAAGTACGAGCAGTACTTC,CASSTLKYEQYF
once,TRBJ2-5,.,TRBV28,TGTGCCAGCAGTATGACTGTTAAAGGGACCCAGTACTTC,CASSMTVKGTQYF
.,TRBJ1-1,.,TRBV5-1,TGCGCCAGCAGCTTAGTTGGACAGACGAACACTGAAGCTTTCTTT,CASSLVGQTNTEAFF
many,TRBJ1-6,.,TRBV7-2,TGTGCCAGCAGCTTAATGTGGCGGGATAATTCACCCCTCCACTTT,CASSLMWRDNSPLHF
many,TRBJ2-5,.,TRBV6-5,TGTGCCAGCAGTTACTCGCAGGCGAGGCAAGAGACCCAGTACTTC,CASSYSQARQETQYF
many,TRBJ1-1,.,TRBV5-1,TGCGCCAGCAGCTTCGGCTCGAACACTGAAGCTTTCTTT,CASSFGSNTEAFF
few,TRBJ2-6,.,TRBV6-4,TGTGCCAGCACCGGGGGCCTCCATTTCTCTGGGGCCAACGTCCTGACTTTC,CASTGGLHFSGANVLTF
many,TRBJ2-7,TRBD1,TRBV6-5,TGTGCCAGCATCGACAGGGGAACCTACGAGCAGTACTTC,CASIDRGTYEQYF
many,TRBJ1-1,.,TRBV29-1,TGCAGCGCGGGACGGTCGAACACTGAAGCTTTCTTT,CSAGRSNTEAFF
many,TRBJ1-2,.,TRBV29-1,TGCAGCGTTGAAGCCGGGGGAGGCTGGACCTATGGCTACACCTTC,CSVEAGGGWTYGYTF
many,TRBJ2-5,.,TRBV20-1,TGCAGTGTCCTTAGGGGGCAAGAGACCCAGTACTTC,CSVLRGQETQYF
.,TRBJ1-2,.,TRBV28,TGTGCCAGCAGCTCGCGACTAACCCTTCTTAACACCTTC,CASSSRLTLLNTF
many,TRBJ1-1,.,TRBV19,TGTGCCAGTAGCCCGACTCAGGGGTGGAACACTGAAGCTTTCTTT,CASSPTQGWNTEAFF